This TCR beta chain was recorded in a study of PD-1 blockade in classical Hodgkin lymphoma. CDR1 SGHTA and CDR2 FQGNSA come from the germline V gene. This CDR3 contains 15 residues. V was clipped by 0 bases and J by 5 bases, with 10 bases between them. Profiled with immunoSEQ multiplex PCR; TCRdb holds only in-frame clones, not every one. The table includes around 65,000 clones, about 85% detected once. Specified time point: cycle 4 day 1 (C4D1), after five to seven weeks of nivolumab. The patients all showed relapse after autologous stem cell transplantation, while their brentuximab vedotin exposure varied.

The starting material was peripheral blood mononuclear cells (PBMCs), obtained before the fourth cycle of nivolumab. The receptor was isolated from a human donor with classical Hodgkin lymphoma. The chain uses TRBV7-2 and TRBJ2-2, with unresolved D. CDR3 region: CASSLAARATGELFF. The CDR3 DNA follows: TGTGCCAGCAGCTTAGCAGCCCGGGCTACCGGGGAGCTGTTTTTT.